This T cell receptor (beta chain) was observed in a study of T cell responses to AZD1222 COVID-19 vaccine (dated by TCRdb to the early 2020s). Notes on the research overall: AZD1222 recipients with second doses at about 4 weeks or about 12 weeks were pooled, because spike-specific TCR depth and breadth did not differ between schedules. Trial participants were enrolled by age into subgroups of 18-55, 56-69 and 70-plus years, and around 150, 29 and 61 TCR-sequenced participants, respectively, were included in these subgroups. A total of 233 trial participants underwent TCR sequencing, of whom about 200 received two doses of AZD1222 and roughly 25 received two doses of the MenACWY control vaccine.

The CDR3 regions of human TCRbeta chains were analyzed by immunosequencing. In the original analysis: Repertoire TCRs were matched against a reference library of SARS-CoV-2-specific TCRs generated with the MIRA antigen-specificity platform. Breadth was defined as the fraction of unique TCRs that were SARS-CoV-2-associated. Depth was defined as the fraction of total T cells that were SARS-CoV-2-associated. Using the MIRA data, each spike-specific TCR was mapped to the spike region that the TCR reacts to and placed in a CD4 or CD8 class. Log10-transformed breadth and depth values were compared by one-way ANOVA with Sidak's multiple comparisons tests. TCRdb stores this immuneACCESS table with in-frame sequences only. Part of the clones is absent; in the studies checked, under half of the shortfall reflects unresolved V genes, and no reason is known for the rest. The V and J calls and clone size were taken over from that table, and D and trimming were inferred from the DNA. The sample table shows 130,000 or so clones, and 75% to 90% are seen once. Together, the top ten hold approximately 3.3% of the sample.

In the case of this clone: It lacks a known antigen. Base qualities are not provided; no much larger clone lies one nucleotide away.

Summary of the overall study and its limitations: In the small 56-69-year group, the increase in depth fell short of significance, most likely because of low power. Because no samples from the day 14 peak response were available, repertoires could be characterized only after the peak T cell response. Conclusions about previously exposed vaccinees are limited, since just a handful of AZD1222 recipients were seropositive for SARS-CoV-2 at baseline. The vaccine-associated CD4 TCRs covered the entire spike protein, and the dominant responses fell in regions 160-218 and 743-854. Reportedly, close to half of the unique spike-specific TCRs recognized epitopes lying outside the regions that are mutated in the B.1.351 and B.1.1.7 variants. After two AZD1222 doses, spike-specific TCR breadth and depth were significantly higher than at day 0 and than in MenACWY recipients. Most participants were white British and females outnumbered males, and the authors suggested that clonal diversity may have been underestimated.

In the germline V gene, CDR1 corresponds to MNHEY and CDR2 to SVGAGI. The CDR3 numbers 14 residues from cysteine through phenylalanine. Only CDR3 DNA is held: 42 bases, read in frame from base 1. Cut back by 9 bases and 6 bases, the V and J ends lie 18 bases apart. Per the publication, the time point label means: baseline before first vaccination. Vaccinee samples came from UK trials COV001 and COV002, including a single-blind randomized controlled phase 2/3 trial of AZD1222 (ChAdOx1 nCoV-19) in healthy adults. Trial participant PBMC samples were collected at day 0 and day 28 after the second dose for TCRbeta chain sequencing.

This chain joins TRBV6-5 to TRBJ1-3, with TRBD1 perhaps the D gene, on 6 matching bases. The TCR was taken from an adult in good health. The specimen was peripheral blood, collected on day 0 of AZD1222 vaccination. CDR3 loop: CASFPWGPVNTIYF. The nucleotide sequence is given as TGTGCCAGTTTTCCCTGGGGGCCCGTAAACACCATATATTTT.